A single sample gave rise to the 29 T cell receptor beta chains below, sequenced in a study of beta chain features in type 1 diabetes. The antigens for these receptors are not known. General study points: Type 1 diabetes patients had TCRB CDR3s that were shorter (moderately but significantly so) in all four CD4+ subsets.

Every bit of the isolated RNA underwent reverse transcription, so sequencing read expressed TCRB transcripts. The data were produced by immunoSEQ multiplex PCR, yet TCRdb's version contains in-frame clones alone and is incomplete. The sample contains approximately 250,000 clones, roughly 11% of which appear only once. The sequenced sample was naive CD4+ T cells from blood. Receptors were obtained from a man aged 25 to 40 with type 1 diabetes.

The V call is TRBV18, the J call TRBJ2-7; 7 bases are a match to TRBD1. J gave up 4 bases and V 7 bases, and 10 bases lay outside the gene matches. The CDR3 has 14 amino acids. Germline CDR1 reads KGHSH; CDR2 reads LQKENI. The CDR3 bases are TGTGCCAGCTACGGACAGGAAGGGCTTTACGAGCAGTACTTC. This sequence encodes CASYGQEGLYEQYF.

The CDR3 region is CASSGVTVNTEAFF. The CDR3 bases are TGTGCCAGCTCAGGCGTTACAGTGAACACTGAAGCTTTCTTT. This chain links TRBV18 with TRBJ1-1, with D hard to call. CDR1 is KGHSH and CDR2 is LQKENI in the germline V gene. Trimming left V 5 bases short and J 0 bases short, with 10 bases between. The CDR3 consists of 14 residues.

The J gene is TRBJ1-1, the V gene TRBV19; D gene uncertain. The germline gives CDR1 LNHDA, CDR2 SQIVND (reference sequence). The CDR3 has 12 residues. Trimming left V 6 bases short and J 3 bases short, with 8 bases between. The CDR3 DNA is TGTGCCAGTAGGGACTTTGACACTGAAGCTTTCTTT. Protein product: CASRDFDTEAFF.

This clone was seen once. The CDR3 reads CASSLARGTTGELFF. In nucleotides, the CDR3 is TGTGCCAGCAGCTTAGCGCGGGGGACCACCGGGGAGCTGTTTTTT. The chain is built from TRBV7-2 and TRBJ2-2, with TRBD2 identical over 7 bases. CDR3 size: 15 residues. Germline V lookup: CDR1 SGHTA, CDR2 FQGNSA. V trimming: 0 bases; J trimming: 4 bases; junction bases outside the gene matches: 2. Variable domain in full (rest from reference TRBV7-2 and TRBJ2-2): GAGVSQSPSNKVTEKGKDVELRCDPISGHTALYWYRQSLGQGLEFLIYFQGNSAPDKSGLPSDRFSAERTGGSVSTLTIQRTQQEDSAVYLCASSLARGTTGELFFGEGSRLTVL.

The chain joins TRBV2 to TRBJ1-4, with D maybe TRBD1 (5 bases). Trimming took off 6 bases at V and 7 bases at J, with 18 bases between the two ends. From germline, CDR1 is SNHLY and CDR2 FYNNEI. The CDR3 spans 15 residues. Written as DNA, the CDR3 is TGTGCCAGCAGGGTGGACACCCAAGTTGGTGAAAAACTGTTTTTT. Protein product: CASRVDTQVGEKLFF.

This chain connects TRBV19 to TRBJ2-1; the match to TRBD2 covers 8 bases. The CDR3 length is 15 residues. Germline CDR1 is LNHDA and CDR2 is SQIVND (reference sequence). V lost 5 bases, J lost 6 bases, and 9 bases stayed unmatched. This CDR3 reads CASSSPGGARNEQFF. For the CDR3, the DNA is TGTGCCAGTAGTTCCCCCGGGGGGGCCCGCAATGAGCAGTTCTTC.

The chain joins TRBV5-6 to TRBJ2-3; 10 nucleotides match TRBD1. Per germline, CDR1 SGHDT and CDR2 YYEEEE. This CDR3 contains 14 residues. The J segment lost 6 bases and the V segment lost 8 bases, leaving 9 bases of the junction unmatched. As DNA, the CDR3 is TGTGCCAGTACCGGGACAGGGGTTTTGGATACGCAGTATTTT. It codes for CASTGTGVLDTQYF.

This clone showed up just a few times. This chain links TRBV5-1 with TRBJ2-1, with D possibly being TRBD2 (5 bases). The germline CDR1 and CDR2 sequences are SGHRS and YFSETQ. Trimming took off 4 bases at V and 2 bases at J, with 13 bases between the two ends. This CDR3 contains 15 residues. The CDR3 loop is CASSRRAGTYNEQFF. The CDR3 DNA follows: TGCGCCAGCAGCCGAAGAGCCGGGACCTACAATGAGCAGTTCTTC.

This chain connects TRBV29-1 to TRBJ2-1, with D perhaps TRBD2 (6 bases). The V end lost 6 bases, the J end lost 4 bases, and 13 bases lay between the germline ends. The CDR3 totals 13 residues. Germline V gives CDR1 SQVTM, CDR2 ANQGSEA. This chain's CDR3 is CSVEGSRYNEQFF. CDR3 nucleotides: TGCAGCGTGGAGGGAAGCAGGTACAATGAGCAGTTCTTC.

CDR3 protein: CSAGAGYGYTF. In DNA form, the CDR3 reads TGCAGTGCAGGGGCCGGCTATGGCTACACCTTC. V usage is TRBV20-1 and J usage is TRBJ1-2; possible D gene TRBD1, 5 bases. Germline V gene sequence: CDR1 DFQATT, CDR2 SNEGSKA (reference sequence). V gave up 6 bases and J gave up 4 bases, with 9 bases separating them. The CDR3 covers 11 residues.

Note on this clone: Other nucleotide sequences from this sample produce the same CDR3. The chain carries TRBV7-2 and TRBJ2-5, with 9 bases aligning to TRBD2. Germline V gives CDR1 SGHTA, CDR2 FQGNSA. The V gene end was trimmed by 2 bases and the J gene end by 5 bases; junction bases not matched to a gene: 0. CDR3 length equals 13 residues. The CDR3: CASSLTSGETQYF. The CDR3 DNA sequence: TGTGCCAGCAGCTTAACTAGCGGGGAGACCCAGTACTTC.

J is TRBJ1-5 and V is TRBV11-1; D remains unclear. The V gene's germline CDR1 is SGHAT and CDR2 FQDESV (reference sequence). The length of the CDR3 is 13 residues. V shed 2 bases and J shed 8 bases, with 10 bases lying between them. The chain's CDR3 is CASSLTIAEPQHF. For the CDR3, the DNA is TGTGCCAGCAGCTTAACTATAGCTGAGCCCCAGCATTTT.

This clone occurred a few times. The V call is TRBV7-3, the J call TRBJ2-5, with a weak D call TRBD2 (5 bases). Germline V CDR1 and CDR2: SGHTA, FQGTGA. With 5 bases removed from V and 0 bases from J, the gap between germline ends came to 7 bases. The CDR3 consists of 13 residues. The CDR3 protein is CASSRRDQETQYF. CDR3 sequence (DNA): TGTGCCAGCAGCCGGCGGGACCAAGAGACCCAGTACTTC. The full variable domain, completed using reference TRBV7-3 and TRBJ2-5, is GAGVSQTPSNKVTEKGKYVELRCDPISGHTALYWYRQSLGQGPEFLIYFQGTGAADDSGLPNDRFFAVRPEGSVSTLKIQRTERGDSAVYLCASSRRDQETQYFGPGTRLLVL.

The CDR3 reads CATSRFPGQDNSPLHF. DNA of the CDR3: TGTGCCACCAGCAGATTCCCGGGACAGGACAATTCACCCCTCCACTTT. The chain carries TRBV15 and TRBJ1-6; 8 bases map to TRBD1. CDR1 and CDR2 (germline): LNHNV, YYDKDF (reference sequence). CDR3 size: 16 residues. The V gene end was trimmed by 2 bases and the J gene end by 7 bases; junction bases not matched to a gene: 7.

The CDR3 spells CASSSRTGPTTEAFF. CDR3 DNA sequence: TGCGCCAGCAGCTCACGGACAGGCCCGACCACTGAAGCTTTCTTT. The V gene is TRBV5-1, the J gene TRBJ1-1; 7 nucleotides agree with TRBD1. The trim removed 3 bases at V and 4 bases at J, leaving 9 bases unmatched. CDR1 is SGHRS and CDR2 is YFSETQ in the germline V gene. The CDR3 consists of 15 residues.

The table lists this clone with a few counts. CDR3 DNA sequence: TGTGCCACCAGCAGTTGGCAGGGGGTGAGGGAGCAGTACTTC. Protein product: CATSSWQGVREQYF. This rearrangement joins TRBV15 to TRBJ2-7; 7 nucleotides line up with TRBD1. With 3 bases clipped from V and 7 bases from J, the junction kept 9 bases outside the gene matches. CDR3 length: 14 residues. From germline, CDR1 is LNHNV and CDR2 YYDKDF (reference sequence). Together with reference TRBV15 and TRBJ2-7, the CDR3 gives the full variable domain: DAMVIQNPRYQVTQFGKPVTLSCSQTLNHNVMYWYQQKSSQAPKLLFHYYDKDFNNEADTPDNFQSRRPNTSFCFLDIRSPGLGDTAMYLCATSSWQGVREQYFGPGTRLTVT.

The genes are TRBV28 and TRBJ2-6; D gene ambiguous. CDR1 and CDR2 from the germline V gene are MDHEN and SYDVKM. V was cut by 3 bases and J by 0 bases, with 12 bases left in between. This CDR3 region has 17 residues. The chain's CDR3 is CASSLAGLPSGANVLTF. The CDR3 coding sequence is TGTGCCAGCAGTTTGGCAGGTTTACCCTCTGGGGCCAACGTCCTGACTTTC. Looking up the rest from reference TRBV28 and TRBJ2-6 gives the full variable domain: DVKVTQSSRYLVKRTGEKVFLECVQDMDHENMFWYRQDPGLGLRLIYFSYDVKMKEKGDIPEGYSVSREKKERFSLILESASTNQTSMYLCASSLAGLPSGANVLTFGAGSRLTVL.

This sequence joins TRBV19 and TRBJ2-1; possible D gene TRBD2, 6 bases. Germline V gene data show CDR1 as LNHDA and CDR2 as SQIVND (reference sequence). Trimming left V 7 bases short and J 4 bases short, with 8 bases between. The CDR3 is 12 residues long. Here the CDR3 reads CASTGRYNEQFF. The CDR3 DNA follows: TGTGCCAGTACCGGGAGATACAATGAGCAGTTCTTC.

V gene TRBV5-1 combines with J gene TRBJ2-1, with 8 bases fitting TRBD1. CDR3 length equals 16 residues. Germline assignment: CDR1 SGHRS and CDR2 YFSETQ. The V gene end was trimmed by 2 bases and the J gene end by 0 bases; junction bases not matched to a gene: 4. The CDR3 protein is CASSFRQGSSYNEQFF. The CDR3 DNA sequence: TGCGCCAGCAGCTTTCGACAGGGGAGCTCCTACAATGAGCAGTTCTTC.

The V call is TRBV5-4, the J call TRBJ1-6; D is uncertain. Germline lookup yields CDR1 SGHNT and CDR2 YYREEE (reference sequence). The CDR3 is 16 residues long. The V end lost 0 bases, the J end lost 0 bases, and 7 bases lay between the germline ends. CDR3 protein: CASSLERSSYNSPLHF. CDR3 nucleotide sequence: TGTGCCAGCAGCTTGGAAAGGAGCTCCTATAATTCACCCCTCCACTTT.

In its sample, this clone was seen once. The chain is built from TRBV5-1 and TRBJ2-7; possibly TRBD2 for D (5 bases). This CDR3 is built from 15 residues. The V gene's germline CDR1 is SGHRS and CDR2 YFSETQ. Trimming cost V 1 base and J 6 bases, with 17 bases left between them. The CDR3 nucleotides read TGCGCCAGCAGCTTGTCGGCTAGCTTAAGCTCCGAGCAGTACTTC. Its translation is CASSLSASLSSEQYF.

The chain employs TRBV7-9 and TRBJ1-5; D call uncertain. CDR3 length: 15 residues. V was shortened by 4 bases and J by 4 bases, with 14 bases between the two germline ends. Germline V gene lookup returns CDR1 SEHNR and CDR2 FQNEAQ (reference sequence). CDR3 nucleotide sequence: TGTGCCAGCAGCTCAGGTTCCCATTGGAATCAGCCCCAGCATTTT. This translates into CASSSGSHWNQPQHF. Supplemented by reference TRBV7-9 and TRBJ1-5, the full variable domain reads DTGVSQNPRHKITKRGQNVTFRCDPISEHNRLYWYRQTLGQGPEFLTYFQNEAQLEKSRLLSDRFSAERPKGSFSTLEIQRTEQGDSAMYLCASSSGSHWNQPQHFGDGTRLSIL.

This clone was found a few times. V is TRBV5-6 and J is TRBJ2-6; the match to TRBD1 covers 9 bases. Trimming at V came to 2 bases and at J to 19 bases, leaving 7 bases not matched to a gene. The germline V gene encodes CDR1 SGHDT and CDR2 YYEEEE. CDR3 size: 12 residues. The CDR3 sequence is CASSFTGTGLTF. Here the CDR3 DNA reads TGTGCCAGCAGCTTCACCGGGACAGGGTTAACTTTC.

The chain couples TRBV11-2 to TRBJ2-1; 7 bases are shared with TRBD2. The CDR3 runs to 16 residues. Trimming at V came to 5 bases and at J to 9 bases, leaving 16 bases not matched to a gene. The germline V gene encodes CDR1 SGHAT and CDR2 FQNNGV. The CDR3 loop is CASSRGLPKPRGEQFF. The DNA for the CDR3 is TGTGCCAGCAGCCGGGGACTACCCAAACCGAGGGGTGAGCAGTTCTTC.

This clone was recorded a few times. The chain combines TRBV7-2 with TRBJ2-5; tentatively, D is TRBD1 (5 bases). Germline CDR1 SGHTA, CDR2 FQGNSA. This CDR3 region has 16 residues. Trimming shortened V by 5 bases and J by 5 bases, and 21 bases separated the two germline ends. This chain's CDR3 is CASSRLIAAGWETQYF. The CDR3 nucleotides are TGTGCCAGCAGCCGACTCATTGCGGCAGGGTGGGAGACCCAGTACTTC.

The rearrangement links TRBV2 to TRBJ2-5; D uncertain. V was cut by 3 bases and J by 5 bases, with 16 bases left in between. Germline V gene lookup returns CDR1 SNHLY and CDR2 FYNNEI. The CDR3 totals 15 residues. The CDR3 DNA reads TGTGCCAGCAGTGATGTAACCCTATTCGGGGAGACCCAGTACTTC. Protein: CASSDVTLFGETQYF.

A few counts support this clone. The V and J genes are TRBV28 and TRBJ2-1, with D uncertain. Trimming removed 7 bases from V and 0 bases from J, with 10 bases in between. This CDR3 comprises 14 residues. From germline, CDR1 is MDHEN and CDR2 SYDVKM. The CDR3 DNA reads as TGTGCCAGCATCCCCTTAGACTCCTACAATGAGCAGTTCTTC. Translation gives CASIPLDSYNEQFF.

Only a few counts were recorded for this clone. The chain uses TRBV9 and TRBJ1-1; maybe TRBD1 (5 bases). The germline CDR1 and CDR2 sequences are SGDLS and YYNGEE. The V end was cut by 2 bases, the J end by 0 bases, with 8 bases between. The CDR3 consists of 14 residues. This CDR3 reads CASSVSGLNTEAFF. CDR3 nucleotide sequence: TGTGCCAGCAGCGTGTCAGGGCTGAACACTGAAGCTTTCTTT.

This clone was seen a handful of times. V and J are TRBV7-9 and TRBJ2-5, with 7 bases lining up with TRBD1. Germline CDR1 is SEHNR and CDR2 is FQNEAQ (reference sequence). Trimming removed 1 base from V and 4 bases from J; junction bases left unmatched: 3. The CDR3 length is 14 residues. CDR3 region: CASSLVDRAETQYF. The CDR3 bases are TGTGCCAGCAGCTTAGTAGACAGGGCAGAGACCCAGTACTTC.